This T cell receptor beta chain derives from a study of CD8+ T cells in alopecia areata. General study points: Elevated clonality characterized lesional scalp relative to normal scalp, particularly in alopecia totalis/universalis. Mouse data revealed clearer TCR sharing than patient data did, a gap possibly tied to HLA.

V was trimmed by 0 bases and J by 8 bases, leaving 5 bases between them. CDR1 MGHRA and CDR2 YSYEKL come from the germline V gene. The CDR3 covers 12 residues. This clone appeared once. Its matching antigen is unknown. Sequencing used cDNA as its template, made by extracting RNA and reverse transcribing it. Generated by immunoSEQ multiplex PCR, the TCRdb table keeps only in-frame clones and is missing some. The data hold approximately 130,000 clones, with 47% observed a single time. The specimen sequenced was NKG2D-low CD8+ T cells sorted from blood. This receptor was taken from a human donor with alopecia areata. V is TRBV4-1 and J is TRBJ2-4; D remains ambiguous. The CDR3, as DNA: TGCGCCAGCAGCCAAGAAGGACACATTCAGTACTTC. Translating gives CASSQEGHIQYF.